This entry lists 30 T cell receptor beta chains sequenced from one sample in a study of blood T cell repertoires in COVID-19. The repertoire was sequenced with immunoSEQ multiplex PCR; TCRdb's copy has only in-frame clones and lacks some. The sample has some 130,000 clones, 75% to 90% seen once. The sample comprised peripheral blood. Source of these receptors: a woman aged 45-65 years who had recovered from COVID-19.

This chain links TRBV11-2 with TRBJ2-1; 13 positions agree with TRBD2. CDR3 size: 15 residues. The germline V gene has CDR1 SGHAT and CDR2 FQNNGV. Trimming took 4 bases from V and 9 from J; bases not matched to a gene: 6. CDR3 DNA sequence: TGTGCCAGCAGCTCCGAACTAGCGGGAGGGTCTGAGCAGTTCTTC. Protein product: CASSSELAGGSEQFF.

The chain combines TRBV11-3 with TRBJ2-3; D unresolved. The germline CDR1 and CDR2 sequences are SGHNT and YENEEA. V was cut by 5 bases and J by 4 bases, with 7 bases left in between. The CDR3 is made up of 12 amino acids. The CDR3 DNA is TGTGCCAGCAGCCCCCCCTCAGATACGCAGTATTTT. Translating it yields CASSPPSDTQYF.

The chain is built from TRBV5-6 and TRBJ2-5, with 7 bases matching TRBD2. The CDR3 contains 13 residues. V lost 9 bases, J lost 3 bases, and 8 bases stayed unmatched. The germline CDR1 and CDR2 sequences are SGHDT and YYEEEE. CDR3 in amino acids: CATRRGREETQYF. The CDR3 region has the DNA TGTGCCACTAGACGGGGGAGGGAAGAGACCCAGTACTTC.

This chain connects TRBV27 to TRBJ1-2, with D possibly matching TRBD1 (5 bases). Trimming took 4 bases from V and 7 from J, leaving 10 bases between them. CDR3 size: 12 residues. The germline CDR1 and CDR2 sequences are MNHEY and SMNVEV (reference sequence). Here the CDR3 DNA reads TGTGCCAGCAGTTCAGGGTGGGGTGGCTACACCTTC. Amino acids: CASSSGWGGYTF.

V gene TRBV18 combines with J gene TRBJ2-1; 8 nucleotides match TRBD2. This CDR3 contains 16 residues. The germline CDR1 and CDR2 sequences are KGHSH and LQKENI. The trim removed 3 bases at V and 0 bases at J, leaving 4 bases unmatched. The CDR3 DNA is TGTGCCAGCTCACCCACGGGGGGGAACTCCTACAATGAGCAGTTCTTC. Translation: CASSPTGGNSYNEQFF.

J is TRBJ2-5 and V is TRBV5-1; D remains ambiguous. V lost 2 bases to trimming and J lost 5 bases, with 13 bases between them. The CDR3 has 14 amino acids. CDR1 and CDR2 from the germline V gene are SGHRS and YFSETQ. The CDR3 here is CASSFSHDRETQYF. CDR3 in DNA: TGCGCCAGCAGCTTTAGTCACGATCGGGAGACCCAGTACTTC.

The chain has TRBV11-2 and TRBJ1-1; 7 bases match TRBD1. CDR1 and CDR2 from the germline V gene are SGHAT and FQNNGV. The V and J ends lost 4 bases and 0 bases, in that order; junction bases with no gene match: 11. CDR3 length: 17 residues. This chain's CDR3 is CASSSVRQGGLNTEAFF. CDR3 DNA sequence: TGTGCCAGCAGCTCAGTCCGACAGGGTGGTCTGAACACTGAAGCTTTCTTT. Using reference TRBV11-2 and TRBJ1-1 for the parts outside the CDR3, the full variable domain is EAGVAQSPRYKIIEKRQSVAFWCNPISGHATLYWYQQILGQGPKLLIQFQNNGVVDDSQLPKDRFSAERLKGVDSTLKIQPAKLEDSAVYLCASSSVRQGGLNTEAFFGQGTRLTVV.

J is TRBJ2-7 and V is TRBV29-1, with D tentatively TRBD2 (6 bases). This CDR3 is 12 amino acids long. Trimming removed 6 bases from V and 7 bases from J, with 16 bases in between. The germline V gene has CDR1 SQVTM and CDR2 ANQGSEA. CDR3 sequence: CSVRDFAMEQYF. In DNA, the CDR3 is TGCAGCGTCCGGGACTTCGCGATGGAGCAGTACTTC.

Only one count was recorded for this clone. The CDR3 reads CASTPGNFNSPLHF. The CDR3 DNA reads as TGTGCCAGCACCCCAGGCAACTTTAATTCACCCCTCCACTTT. The chain couples TRBV5-8 to TRBJ1-6, with D hard to call. Germline CDR1 and CDR2: SGHTS and YDEGEE. V was pared by 6 bases and J by 6 bases, with 13 bases between. This CDR3 is 14 amino acids long. Using reference TRBV5-8 and TRBJ1-6 for the parts outside the CDR3, the full variable domain is EAGVTQSPTHLIKTRGQQATLRCSPISGHTSVYWYQQALGLGLQFLLWYDEGEERNRGNFPPRFSGRQFPNYSSELNVNALELEDSALYLCASTPGNFNSPLHFGNGTRLTVT.

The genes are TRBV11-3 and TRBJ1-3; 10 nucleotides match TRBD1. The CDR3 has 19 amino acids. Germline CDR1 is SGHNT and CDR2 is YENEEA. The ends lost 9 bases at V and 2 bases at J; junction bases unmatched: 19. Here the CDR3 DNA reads TGTGCCAGGAAGATAACCCGGGACAGGGGATCTATCGCTGGAAACACCATATATTTT. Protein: CARKITRDRGSIAGNTIYF.

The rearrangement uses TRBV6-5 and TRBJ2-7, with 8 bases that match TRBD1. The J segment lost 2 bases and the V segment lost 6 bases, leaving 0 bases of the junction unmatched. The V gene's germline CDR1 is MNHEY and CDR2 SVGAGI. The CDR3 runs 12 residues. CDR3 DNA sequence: TGTGCCAGCAGGGGACAGGCCTACGAGCAGTACTTC. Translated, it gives CASRGQAYEQYF.

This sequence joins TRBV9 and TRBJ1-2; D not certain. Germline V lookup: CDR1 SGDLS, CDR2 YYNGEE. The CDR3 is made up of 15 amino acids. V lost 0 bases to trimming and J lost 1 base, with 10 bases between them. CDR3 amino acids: CASSVGSSLNYGYTF. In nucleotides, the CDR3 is TGTGCCAGCAGCGTAGGGAGCAGCCTTAACTATGGCTACACCTTC.

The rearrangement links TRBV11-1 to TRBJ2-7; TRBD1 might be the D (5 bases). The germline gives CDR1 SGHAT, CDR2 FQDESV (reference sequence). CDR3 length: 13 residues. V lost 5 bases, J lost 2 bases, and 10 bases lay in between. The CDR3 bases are TGTGCCAGCAGCCCAAGACAGACCTACGAGCAGTACTTC. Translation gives CASSPRQTYEQYF.

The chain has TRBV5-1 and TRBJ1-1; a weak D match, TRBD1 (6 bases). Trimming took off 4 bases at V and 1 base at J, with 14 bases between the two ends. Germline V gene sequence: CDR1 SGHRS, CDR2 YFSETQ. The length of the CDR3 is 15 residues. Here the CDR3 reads CASSVRGRGNTEAFF. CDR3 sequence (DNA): TGCGCCAGCAGCGTAAGGGGCAGGGGGAACACTGAAGCTTTCTTT.

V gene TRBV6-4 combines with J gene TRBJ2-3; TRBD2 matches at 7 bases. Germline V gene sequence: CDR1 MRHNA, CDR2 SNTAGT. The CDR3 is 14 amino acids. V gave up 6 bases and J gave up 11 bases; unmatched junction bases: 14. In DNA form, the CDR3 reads TGTGCCAGCAGGATAACGGAGGCCGGGACTAAGCAGTATTTT. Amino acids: CASRITEAGTKQYF.

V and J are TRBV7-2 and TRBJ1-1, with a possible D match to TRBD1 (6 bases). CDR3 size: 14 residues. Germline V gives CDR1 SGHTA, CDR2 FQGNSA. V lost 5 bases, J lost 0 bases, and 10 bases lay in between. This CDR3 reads CASSPRTVNTEAFF. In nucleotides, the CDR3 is TGTGCCAGCAGCCCAAGGACAGTGAACACTGAAGCTTTCTTT.

CDR3 protein: CASSEGQSPFF. CDR3 DNA: TGTGCCAGCAGCGAGGGACAGTCTCCGTTTTTT. The V call is TRBV21-1, the J call TRBJ1-4; the table's D call, TRBD1, was not checked against the DNA. TRBV21-1 is a known pseudogene. The CDR3 runs 11 residues.

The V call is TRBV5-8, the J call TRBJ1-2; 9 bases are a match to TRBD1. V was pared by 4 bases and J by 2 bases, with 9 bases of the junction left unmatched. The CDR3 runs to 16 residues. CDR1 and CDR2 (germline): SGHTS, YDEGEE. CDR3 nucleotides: TGTGCCAGCAGCCCCCTGCTGGGACAGGGAAACTATGGCTACACCTTC. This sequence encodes CASSPLLGQGNYGYTF.

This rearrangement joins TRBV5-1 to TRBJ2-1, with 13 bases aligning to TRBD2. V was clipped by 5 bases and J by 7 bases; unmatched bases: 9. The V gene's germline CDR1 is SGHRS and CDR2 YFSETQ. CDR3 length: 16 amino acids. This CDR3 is CASSYSGLAGLNEQFF. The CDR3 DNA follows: TGCGCCAGCAGTTATTCGGGACTAGCGGGATTAAATGAGCAGTTCTTC.

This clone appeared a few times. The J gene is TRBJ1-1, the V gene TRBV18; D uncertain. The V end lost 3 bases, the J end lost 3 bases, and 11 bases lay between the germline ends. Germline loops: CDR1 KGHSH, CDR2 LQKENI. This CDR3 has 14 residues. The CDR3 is CASSPDQAYTEAFF. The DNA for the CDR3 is TGTGCCAGCTCACCTGACCAGGCCTACACTGAAGCTTTCTTT.

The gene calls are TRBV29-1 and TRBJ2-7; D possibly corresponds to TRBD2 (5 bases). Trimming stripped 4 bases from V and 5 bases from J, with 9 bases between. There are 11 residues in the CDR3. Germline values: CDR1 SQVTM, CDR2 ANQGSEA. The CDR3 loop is CSVGTVHEQYF. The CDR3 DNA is TGCAGCGTTGGGACTGTACACGAGCAGTACTTC.

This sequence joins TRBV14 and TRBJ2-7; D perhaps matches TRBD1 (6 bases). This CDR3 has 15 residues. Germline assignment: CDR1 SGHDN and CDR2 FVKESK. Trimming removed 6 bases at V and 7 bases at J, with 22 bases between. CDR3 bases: TGTGCCAGCAGACCATCAGGGGCTCCAATAGGGGAGCAGTACTTC. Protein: CASRPSGAPIGEQYF.

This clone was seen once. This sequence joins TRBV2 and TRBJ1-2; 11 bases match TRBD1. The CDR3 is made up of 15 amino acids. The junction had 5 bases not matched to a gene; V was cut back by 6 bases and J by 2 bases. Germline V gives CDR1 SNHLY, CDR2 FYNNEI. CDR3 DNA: TGTGCCAGCAGAGCCGGGACAGGGGGGAACTATGGCTACACCTTC. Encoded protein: CASRAGTGGNYGYTF. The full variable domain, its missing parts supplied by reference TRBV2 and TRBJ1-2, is EPEVTQTPSHQVTQMGQEVILRCVPISNHLYFYWYRQILGQKVEFLVSFYNNEISEKSEIFDDQFSVERPDGSNFTLKIRSTKLEDSAMYFCASRAGTGGNYGYTFGSGTRLTVV.

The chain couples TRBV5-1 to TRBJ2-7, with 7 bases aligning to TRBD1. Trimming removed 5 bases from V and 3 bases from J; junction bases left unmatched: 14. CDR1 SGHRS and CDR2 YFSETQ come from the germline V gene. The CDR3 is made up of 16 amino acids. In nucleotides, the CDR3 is TGCGCCAGCAGTCCCGGCCCCGGGACAGTTCTCTACGAGCAGTACTTC. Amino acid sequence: CASSPGPGTVLYEQYF.

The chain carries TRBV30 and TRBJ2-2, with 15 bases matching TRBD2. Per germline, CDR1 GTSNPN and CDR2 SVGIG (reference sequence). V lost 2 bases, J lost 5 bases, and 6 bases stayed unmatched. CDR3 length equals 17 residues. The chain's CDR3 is CAWSSGLAGGDTGELFF. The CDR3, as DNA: TGTGCCTGGAGTTCCGGACTAGCGGGAGGGGATACCGGGGAGCTGTTTTTT.

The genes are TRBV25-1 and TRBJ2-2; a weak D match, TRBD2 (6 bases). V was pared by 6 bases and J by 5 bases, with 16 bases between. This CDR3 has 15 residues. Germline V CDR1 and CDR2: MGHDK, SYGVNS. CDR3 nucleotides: TGTGCCAGCAGGATAGGCCTAGGAGGGACCGGGGAGCTGTTTTTT. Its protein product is CASRIGLGGTGELFF.

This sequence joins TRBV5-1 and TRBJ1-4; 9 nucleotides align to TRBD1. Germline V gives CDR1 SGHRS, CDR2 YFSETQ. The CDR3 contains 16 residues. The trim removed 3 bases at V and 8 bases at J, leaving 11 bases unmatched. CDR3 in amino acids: CASSSGYRGRWEKLFF. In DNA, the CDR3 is TGCGCCAGCAGCTCCGGGTACAGGGGGCGTTGGGAAAAACTGTTTTTT.

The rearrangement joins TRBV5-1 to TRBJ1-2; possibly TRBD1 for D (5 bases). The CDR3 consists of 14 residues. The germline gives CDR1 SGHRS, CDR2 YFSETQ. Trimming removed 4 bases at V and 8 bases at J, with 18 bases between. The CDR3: CASSPIGREGGYTF. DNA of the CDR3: TGCGCCAGCAGCCCGATAGGCAGGGAGGGCGGCTACACCTTC.

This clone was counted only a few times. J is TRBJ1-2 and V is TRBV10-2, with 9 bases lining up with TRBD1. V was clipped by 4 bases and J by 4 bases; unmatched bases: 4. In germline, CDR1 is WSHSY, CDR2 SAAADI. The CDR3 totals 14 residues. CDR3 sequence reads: CASSVVDRGYGYTF. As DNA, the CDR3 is TGCGCCAGCAGTGTTGTGGACAGGGGCTATGGCTACACCTTC.

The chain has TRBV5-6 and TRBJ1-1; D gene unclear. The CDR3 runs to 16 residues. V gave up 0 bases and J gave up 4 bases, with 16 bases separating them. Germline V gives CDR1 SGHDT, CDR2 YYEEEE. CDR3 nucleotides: TGTGCCAGCAGCTTGGGAGGCCCCCACCTTGGCACTGAAGCTTTCTTT. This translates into CASSLGGPHLGTEAFF.